This TCR beta chain is drawn from a study of T cells in Graves' hyperthyroidism and ophthalmopathy. There are 15 residues in the CDR3. Germline V CDR1 and CDR2: SNHLY, FYNNEI. The ends lost 4 bases at V and 6 bases at J; junction bases unmatched: 7. This clonotype was counted ten times or more. The antigen is not known. Findings and caveats of the study: The model identified upcoming ophthalmopathy a median approximately 6.5 months ahead of onset.

It was RNA transcripts that yielded the amplified TCR beta CDR3 regions. The primer set for the first-round RT-PCR of the TCR CDR3 was HTBI. MiXCR, run by TCRdb on the multiplex PCR reads, gives a single entry per CDR3 protein. The sample records under 550,000 distinct CDR3 sequences, 20% being singletons. The sample consisted of blood. The chain employs TRBV2 and TRBJ2-1; TRBD1 matches at 9 bases. The receptor was isolated from a middle-aged man with Graves' ophthalmopathy. As DNA, the CDR3 is TGTGCCAGCAGTGGGGACAGGGTTGCCCCCAATGAGCAGTTCTTC. Its protein is CASSGDRVAPNEQFF.